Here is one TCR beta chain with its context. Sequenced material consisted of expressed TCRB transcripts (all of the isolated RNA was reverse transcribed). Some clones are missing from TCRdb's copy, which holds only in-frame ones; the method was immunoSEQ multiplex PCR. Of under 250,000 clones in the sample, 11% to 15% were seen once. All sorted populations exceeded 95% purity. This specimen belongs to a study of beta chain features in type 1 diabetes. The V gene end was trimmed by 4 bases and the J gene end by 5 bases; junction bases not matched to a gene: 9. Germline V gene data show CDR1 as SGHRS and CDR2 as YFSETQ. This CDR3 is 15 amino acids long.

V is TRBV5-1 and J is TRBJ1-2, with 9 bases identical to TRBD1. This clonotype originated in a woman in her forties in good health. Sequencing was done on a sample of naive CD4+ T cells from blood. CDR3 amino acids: CASSLGTGQGYGYTF. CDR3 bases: TGCGCCAGCAGCCTCGGGACAGGGCAAGGATATGGCTACACCTTC.